The 27 T cell receptor beta chains below were found in one sample sequenced in a study of blood T cell repertoires in COVID-19. Method: immunoSEQ multiplex PCR; TCRdb's copy keeps in-frame clones and lacks some. Among just under 75,000 clones listed, approximately 80% were seen once. The specimen sequenced was peripheral blood. Receptor source: a man older than 75 with active or convalescent COVID-19.

The table lists this clone with a count of one. J is TRBJ2-7 and V is TRBV27, with TRBD2 identical over 8 bases. CDR1 and CDR2 (germline): MNHEY, SMNVEV (reference sequence). Germline trimming cut 3 bases from V and 2 bases from J; bases unmatched to any gene: 6. The CDR3 is made up of 15 amino acids. The CDR3 sequence is CASSLVAGGPYEQYF. The CDR3, as DNA: TGTGCCAGCAGTTTGGTCGCGGGAGGACCCTACGAGCAGTACTTC.

Points on this clone: The junction does not match germline at one end; this may be a read error. V gene TRBV11-3 combines with J gene TRBJ2-3; no clear D. This CDR3 has 12 amino acids. Germline V gene sequence: CDR1 SGHNT, CDR2 YENEEA. The CDR3 nucleotides are TGTGCCAGCAGCAGTAGCACGGATACGCAGTATTTT. It codes for CASSSSTDTQYF.

The chain has TRBV18 and TRBJ1-5; TRBD1 matches 7 bases. The CDR3 sequence is 13 residues long. Germline lookup yields CDR1 KGHSH and CDR2 LQKENI. V gave up 3 bases and J gave up 7 bases; unmatched junction bases: 3. The CDR3 DNA follows: TGTGCCAGCTCACCTACAGGGGAACAGCCCCAGCATTTT. It is translated as CASSPTGEQPQHF.

This clone was recorded once. The chain couples TRBV18 to TRBJ1-3, with 9 bases identical to TRBD1. Germline assignment: CDR1 KGHSH and CDR2 LQKENI. The CDR3 totals 16 residues. V shed 3 bases, J shed 1 base, and the junction held 4 bases outside the gene matches. The CDR3 sequence: CASSPGTGTSGNTIYF. The CDR3 DNA is TGTGCCAGCTCACCGGGGACAGGGACTTCTGGAAACACCATATATTTT.

The chain has TRBV29-1 and TRBJ2-2, with 9 nucleotides matching TRBD2. Trimming took 7 bases from V and 7 from J; bases not matched to a gene: 7. This CDR3 is built from 13 residues. Germline values: CDR1 SQVTM, CDR2 ANQGSEA. In nucleotides, the CDR3 is TGCAGCGCCAATCTAGCGGGAATCGGGGAGCTGTTTTTT. It yields the protein CSANLAGIGELFF.

In its sample, this clone was seen once. The chain uses TRBV6-5 and TRBJ1-1; 8 nucleotides agree with TRBD1. The junction had 6 bases not matched to a gene; V was cut back by 4 bases and J by 5 bases. This CDR3 has 14 amino acids. CDR1 and CDR2 from the germline V gene are MNHEY and SVGAGI. The CDR3 is CASSFQGAGTEAFF. CDR3 bases: TGTGCCAGCAGTTTCCAGGGGGCTGGAACTGAAGCTTTCTTT.

The V and J genes are TRBV14 and TRBJ2-7; 9 nucleotides agree with TRBD2. The ends lost 2 bases at V and 7 bases at J; junction bases unmatched: 12. The germline V gene encodes CDR1 SGHDN and CDR2 FVKESK. The CDR3 spans 16 residues. CDR3 bases: TGTGCCAGCAGCCAATTCCGGCTAGCGGGGCCCTTGGAGCAGTACTTC. It is translated as CASSQFRLAGPLEQYF.

The DNA for the CDR3 is TGCGCCAGCAACGAGAGGGTTCCCGGCTCCTATAATTCACCCCTCCACTTT. Residues: CASNERVPGSYNSPLHF. The chain links TRBV10-2 to TRBJ1-6; no clear D gene. The CDR3 has 17 residues. Trimming took 7 bases from V and 0 from J, leaving 16 bases between them. Germline loops: CDR1 WSHSY, CDR2 SAAADI.

The gene calls are TRBV5-1 and TRBJ1-6; the D gene is possibly TRBD1 (5 bases). Trimming removed 5 bases from V and 0 bases from J, with 15 bases in between. Per the germline V gene, CDR1 is SGHRS and CDR2 is YFSETQ. CDR3 length: 17 residues. CDR3: CASREGHPSSYNSPLHF. The CDR3 coding sequence is TGCGCCAGCAGGGAAGGACACCCTAGCTCCTATAATTCACCCCTCCACTTT.

The CDR3 spells CASSLEQDNSPLHF. The CDR3 DNA is TGTGCCAGCAGCTTAGAACAGGATAATTCACCCCTCCACTTT. V is TRBV11-3 and J is TRBJ1-6, with D possibly matching TRBD1 (5 bases). This CDR3 contains 14 residues. CDR1 and CDR2 from the germline V gene are SGHNT and YENEEA. Trimming took 0 bases from V and 5 from J, leaving 5 bases between them.

The table lists this clone with a few counts. The chain couples TRBV19 to TRBJ2-7; 10 bases fit TRBD1. This CDR3 has 15 residues. V shed 2 bases, J shed 4 bases, and the junction held 5 bases outside the gene matches. Germline CDR1 and CDR2: LNHDA and SQIVND (reference sequence). CDR3 DNA sequence: TGTGCCAGTAGTATAAGACAGGGGGCAAAGTACGAGCAGTACTTC. Translation gives CASSIRQGAKYEQYF.

CDR3 bases: TGTGCCAGCAGCCCTGGGGGGGGGCGTTGGGACACCATATATTTT. Encoded protein: CASSPGGGRWDTIYF. V usage is TRBV3-1 (or the pseudogene TRBV3-2) and J usage is TRBJ1-3; D is possibly TRBD1 (6 bases). V lost 4 bases to trimming and J lost 8 bases, with 18 bases between them. The CDR3 extends over 15 amino acids. Per germline, CDR1 LGHDT and CDR2 YNNKEL (reference sequence).

The chain recombines TRBV6-2 or TRBV6-3 with TRBJ1-5; 9 bases align to TRBD1. The CDR3 is made up of 17 amino acids. Losses at the gene ends were 6 bases for V and 6 bases for J; bases not matched to a gene: 15. The germline V gene encodes CDR1 MNHEY and CDR2 SVGEGT. CDR3 bases: TGTGCCAGCAGCCGTCCCGGGACAGGGTCCACTTCTCAGCCCCAGCATTTT. Translation gives CASSRPGTGSTSQPQHF.

The CDR3 coding sequence is TGTGCCAGCAGTTTGGGATTGCGGGCCCGCACAGATACGCAGTATTTT. Residues: CASSLGLRARTDTQYF. This chain links TRBV28 with TRBJ2-3, with D maybe TRBD2 (5 bases). CDR1 and CDR2 from the germline V gene are MDHEN and SYDVKM. This CDR3 spans 16 amino acids. Trimming took 3 bases from V and 1 from J, leaving 14 bases between them.

This clone was seen a single time. The chain employs TRBV5-1 and TRBJ1-2, with TRBD1 matching 9 bases. There are 15 residues in the CDR3. V lost 3 bases and J lost 7; bases outside the gene matches: 10. Germline V gives CDR1 SGHRS, CDR2 YFSETQ. The CDR3, as DNA: TGCGCCAGCAGCTCTCCCGGGACAGGGTCATCTGGCTACACCTTC. It yields the protein CASSSPGTGSSGYTF.

The CDR3 coding sequence is TGTGCCAGCAGTTACGAGGAGGTGGTTCAGCCCCAGCATTTT. Its protein product is CASSYEEVVQPQHF. The V call is TRBV6-6, the J call TRBJ1-5; D is unresolved. This CDR3 has 14 residues. The germline V gene encodes CDR1 MNHNY and CDR2 SVGAGI (reference sequence). Trimming left V 2 bases short and J 6 bases short, with 11 bases between.

The chain is built from TRBV19 and TRBJ1-5; D ambiguous. The V and J ends lost 5 bases and 2 bases respectively, with 10 bases between them. From germline, CDR1 is LNHDA and CDR2 SQIVND (reference sequence). This CDR3 region has 14 residues. The CDR3 loop is CASSVSRGNQPQHF. The CDR3 DNA is TGTGCCAGTAGTGTATCCCGGGGCAATCAGCCCCAGCATTTT.

V is TRBV3-1 (or the pseudogene TRBV3-2) and J is TRBJ1-6, with D possibly TRBD1 on 6 matching bases. This CDR3 has 16 residues. The V gene lost 4 bases and the J gene lost 7 bases, with 17 bases spanning the gap. Germline-derived CDR1 and CDR2 are LGHDT and YNNKEL (reference sequence). As DNA, the CDR3 is TGTGCCAGCAGCCTCGACCTGGGGGCGCGGAATTCACCCCTCCACTTT. It translates to CASSLDLGARNSPLHF.

The chain recombines TRBV5-1 with TRBJ1-3; D unclear. CDR3 length equals 15 residues. CDR1 and CDR2 from the germline V gene are SGHRS and YFSETQ. Trimming cost V 0 bases and J 0 bases, with 7 bases left between them. CDR3 coding DNA: TGCGCCAGCAGCTTGGACGGTTTCTCTGGAAACACCATATATTTT. This sequence encodes CASSLDGFSGNTIYF.

The chain joins TRBV7-2 to TRBJ2-2; maybe TRBD1 (7 bases). This CDR3 region has 16 residues. The V gene lost 6 bases and the J gene lost 4 bases, with 18 bases spanning the gap. Germline V gene lookup returns CDR1 SGHTA and CDR2 FQGNSA. The CDR3 region has the DNA TGTGCCAGCAGGCCTGGAGGGGGCGCTTCCACCGGGGAGCTGTTTTTT. This sequence encodes CASRPGGGASTGELFF.

This clone was recorded once. This chain links TRBV5-1 with TRBJ2-1, with D uncertain. Germline assignment: CDR1 SGHRS and CDR2 YFSETQ. Trimming took off 5 bases at V and 0 bases at J, with 12 bases between the two ends. CDR3 length: 15 amino acids. In nucleotides, the CDR3 is TGCGCCAGCAGAGACCGTAGGAGCTCCTACAATGAGCAGTTCTTC. It yields the protein CASRDRRSSYNEQFF.

The rearrangement links TRBV4-1 to TRBJ2-3; a possible D gene is TRBD2 (6 bases). The germline V and J ends were trimmed by 4 bases and 3 bases, with 11 bases remaining between them. The CDR3 loop spans 14 amino acids. Germline CDR1 reads MGHRA; CDR2 reads YSYEKL. CDR3 DNA sequence: TGCGCCAGCAGCCTACGGGAGATTACAGATACGCAGTATTTT. This encodes CASSLREITDTQYF.

In DNA, the CDR3 is TGTGCCAGCTCACGCCCCGCGGGACGTGGGGCCAACGTCCTGACTTTC. Residues: CASSRPAGRGANVLTF. The chain couples TRBV18 to TRBJ2-6; D is perhaps TRBD2 (6 bases). CDR1 and CDR2 (germline): KGHSH, LQKENI. Deletions cut 4 bases from V and 3 bases from J, with 13 bases between. CDR3 length: 16 residues.

This chain uses TRBV7-9 with TRBJ2-5, with D unclear. The CDR3 is 14 amino acids. Germline values: CDR1 SEHNR, CDR2 FQNEAQ (reference sequence). V lost 2 bases and J 1 base, leaving 8 bases between the germline ends. This CDR3 reads CASSLPGSQETQYF. The CDR3 region has the DNA TGTGCCAGCAGCTTACCAGGTTCCCAAGAGACCCAGTACTTC.

The chain joins TRBV4-3 to TRBJ1-5, with D uncertain. V lost 0 bases and J lost 7, with 7 bases in between. From germline, CDR1 is LGHNA and CDR2 YSLEER. The CDR3 has 13 amino acids. The CDR3 loop reads CASSQDMRQPQHF. CDR3 bases: TGCGCCAGCAGCCAAGATATGAGGCAGCCCCAGCATTTT.

The V and J genes are TRBV5-1 and TRBJ1-1; D remains unclear. V gave up 1 base and J gave up 0 bases, with 7 bases separating them. Germline CDR1 and CDR2: SGHRS and YFSETQ. The CDR3 runs to 14 residues. In DNA form, the CDR3 reads TGCGCCAGCAGCTTGACAGCATTGAACACTGAAGCTTTCTTT. Translation: CASSLTALNTEAFF.

This clone has only one observation. This sequence joins TRBV20-1 and TRBJ2-1; perhaps TRBD2 as D (6 bases). The ends were cut back, 3 bases at V and 4 bases at J, with 16 bases in the middle. CDR1 and CDR2 (germline): DFQATT, SNEGSKA (reference sequence). This CDR3 spans 15 amino acids. The chain's CDR3 is CSASFKVGTYNEQFF. For the CDR3, the DNA is TGCAGTGCTAGTTTTAAGGTTGGGACTTACAATGAGCAGTTCTTC.